One and the same sample provided the 7 T cell receptor beta chains below, sequenced in a study of T cell clonotyping in hematopoietic cell transplantation. Clones were sequenced by immunoSEQ multiplex PCR, and TCRdb holds only the in-frame ones, with some missing. The sample shows about 69,000 clones, approximately 94% of them seen only once. The sample consisted of peripheral blood mononuclear cells. The receptor set was obtained from a man aged 50 or older in good health. Some clones in this sample may be carry-over from other donors' samples.

The chain uses TRBV5-1 and TRBJ1-5; TRBD1 might be the D (6 bases). Germline loops: CDR1 SGHRS, CDR2 YFSETQ. The V end was cut by 0 bases, the J end by 3 bases, with 10 bases between. This CDR3 has 15 residues. The CDR3 sequence: CASSLVTGPNQPQHF. The CDR3 nucleotides read TGCGCCAGCAGCTTGGTGACAGGCCCCAATCAGCCCCAGCATTTT.

The chain's CDR3 is CSASLQGGTEAFF. CDR3 nucleotides: TGCAGCGCTTCCTTACAGGGGGGCACTGAAGCTTTCTTT. The gene calls are TRBV29-1 and TRBJ1-1, with TRBD1 matching 8 bases. V was clipped by 7 bases and J by 4 bases; unmatched bases: 8. The CDR3 has 13 residues. The germline V gene encodes CDR1 SQVTM and CDR2 ANQGSEA. The full variable domain, in which reference TRBV29-1 and TRBJ1-1 provide the parts outside the CDR3, is SAVISQKPSRDICQRGTSLTIQCQVDSQVTMMFWYRQQPGQSLTLIATANQGSEATYESGFVIDKFPISRPNLTFSTLTVSNMSPEDSSIYLCSASLQGGTEAFFGQGTRLTVV.

This sequence joins TRBV7-6 and TRBJ1-1; D possibly corresponds to TRBD1 (5 bases). Germline assignment: CDR1 SGHVS and CDR2 FNYEAQ. V was pared by 6 bases and J by 3 bases, with 17 bases between. This CDR3 is 15 amino acids long. The CDR3 loop is CASSPGRARDTEAFF. The DNA for the CDR3 is TGTGCCAGCAGTCCCGGCAGGGCGCGGGACACTGAAGCTTTCTTT.

This clone was counted a few times. V gene TRBV2 combines with J gene TRBJ2-2; 8 positions match TRBD1. The CDR3 is made up of 13 amino acids. J gave up 5 bases and V 6 bases, and 2 bases lay outside the gene matches. Per the germline V gene, CDR1 is SNHLY and CDR2 is FYNNEI. CDR3 sequence reads: CASRRTGTGELFF. The DNA of the CDR3 is TGTGCCAGCAGGAGGACAGGGACCGGGGAGCTGTTTTTT. The entire variable domain, with the rest obtained from reference TRBV2 and TRBJ2-2, is as follows: EPEVTQTPSHQVTQMGQEVILRCVPISNHLYFYWYRQILGQKVEFLVSFYNNEISEKSEIFDDQFSVERPDGSNFTLKIRSTKLEDSAMYFCASRRTGTGELFFGEGSRLTVL.

The CDR3 here is CASSVYGAYEQYF. The CDR3 bases are TGTGCCAGCAGTGTCTACGGAGCCTACGAGCAGTACTTC. The chain recombines TRBV6-1 with TRBJ2-7; D is undetermined. Trimming removed 4 bases from V and 2 bases from J, with 9 bases in between. The CDR3 spans 13 residues. CDR1 is MNHNS, CDR2 SASEGT, per germline.

CDR3 in DNA: TGTGCCAGCAGCTTAAGTCAGGCCAGTGGCGAGCAGTACTTC. Its protein product is CASSLSQASGEQYF. The chain recombines TRBV7-2 with TRBJ2-7; D uncertain. This CDR3 is 14 amino acids long. The germline V and J ends were trimmed by 2 bases and 6 bases, with 14 bases remaining between them. CDR1 is SGHTA, CDR2 FQGNSA, per germline.

CDR3: CAISDLGTRTSYEQYF. In nucleotides, the CDR3 is TGTGCCATCAGTGACCTTGGGACAAGAACCTCCTACGAGCAGTACTTC. V gene TRBV10-3 combines with J gene TRBJ2-7; tentatively, D is TRBD1 (6 bases). V lost 3 bases and J 0 bases, leaving 15 bases between the germline ends. CDR3 length equals 16 residues. Germline V gives CDR1 ENHRY, CDR2 SYGVKD.